This T cell receptor (beta chain) derives from a study of OX40 agonist ivuxolimab in advanced cancers. Background on the study: Given to patients was ivuxolimab, an agonistic anti-OX40 (CD134) antibody. Across the patients, intravenous ivuxolimab was delivered every 2 weeks at 0.01 to 10 mg/kg. Therapy given before enrollment (anti-PD-1, anti-PD-L1 or anti-CTLA-4) was allowed, and roughly 41% had some.

The germline V gene has CDR1 SGHTA and CDR2 FQGNSA. Trimming removed 2 bases from V and 0 bases from J, with 14 bases in between. The CDR3 sequence is 17 residues long. Assay used: immunoSEQ multiplex PCR; TCRdb lists only in-frame clones, some missing. In the table there are about 58,000 clones, roughly nine tenths of which are singletons. The sequence came from an adult with an advanced solid tumor such as melanoma, head and neck, liver or kidney cancer. The chain is built from TRBV7-2 and TRBJ2-1; D might be TRBD1 (6 bases). The sample in question was CD4+ or CD8+ T cells sorted from blood, obtained in a trial of the OX40 agonist ivuxolimab. The CDR3 loop is CASSLMAGASSYNEQFF. Here the CDR3 DNA reads TGTGCCAGCAGCTTAATGGCAGGGGCTAGCTCCTACAATGAGCAGTTCTTC.